The 19 T cell receptor beta chains listed next were all sequenced from one sample in a study of cytomegalovirus exposure and HLA in healthy donors. Clones were read by immunoSEQ multiplex PCR, and TCRdb kept only the in-frame ones, dropping some. The sample shows about 75,000 clones, over 80% of them seen only once. The material sequenced was PBMCs. Receptors were obtained from a young man in good health and CMV-seronegative.

The chain is built from TRBV7-2 and TRBJ2-5; perhaps TRBD2 as D (6 bases). CDR3 length: 14 amino acids. Germline CDR1 is SGHTA and CDR2 is FQGNSA. V was trimmed by 4 bases and J by 5 bases, leaving 14 bases between them. CDR3 loop: CASSYGQGRETQYF. DNA for the CDR3: TGTGCCAGCAGCTACGGACAAGGGAGGGAGACCCAGTACTTC.

This chain connects TRBV7-2 to TRBJ2-1, with no clear D. CDR1 SGHTA and CDR2 FQGNSA come from the germline V gene. V was shortened by 1 base and J by 0 bases, with 7 bases between the two germline ends. CDR3 length: 15 residues. CDR3 coding DNA: TGTGCCAGCAGCTTAGACATTGGCTCCTACAATGAGCAGTTCTTC. Translating gives CASSLDIGSYNEQFF.

The V call is TRBV28, the J call TRBJ2-2; no definite D call. The CDR3 has 13 residues. Trimming cost V 6 bases and J 2 bases, with 7 bases left between them. Germline V lookup: CDR1 MDHEN, CDR2 SYDVKM. DNA for the CDR3: TGTGCCAGCAGCAACACCAACACCGGGGAGCTGTTTTTT. Translation: CASSNTNTGELFF.

This clone was seen a few times. This rearrangement joins TRBV25-1 to TRBJ1-2; 9 nucleotides agree with TRBD1. V was clipped by 3 bases and J by 6 bases; unmatched bases: 5. Per germline, CDR1 MGHDK and CDR2 SYGVNS. CDR3 length: 14 amino acids. This chain's CDR3 is CASSDYRGHHGYTF. CDR3 nucleotides: TGTGCCAGCAGTGACTACAGGGGGCATCATGGCTACACCTTC.

This chain uses TRBV5-4 with TRBJ2-7; TRBD2 aligns across 8 bases. The CDR3 spans 16 residues. Losses at the gene ends were 4 bases for V and 3 bases for J; bases not matched to a gene: 12. The germline gives CDR1 SGHNT, CDR2 YYREEE (reference sequence). DNA for the CDR3: TGTGCCAGCAGCCGGGGGGGGGCGGGAAGGAACTACGAGCAGTACGTC. Its translation is CASSRGGAGRNYEQYV.

V and J are TRBV5-1 and TRBJ2-1; TRBD2 aligns across 11 bases. Trimming at V came to 2 bases and at J to 5 bases, leaving 6 bases not matched to a gene. Germline V gene data show CDR1 as SGHRS and CDR2 as YFSETQ. CDR3 length: 16 amino acids. The CDR3 loop reads CASSLLIAGGHNEQFF. The CDR3 region has the DNA TGCGCCAGCAGCTTACTCATAGCGGGAGGGCACAATGAGCAGTTCTTC.

The gene calls are TRBV28 and TRBJ2-7; a weak D match, TRBD1 (6 bases). CDR1 and CDR2 from the germline V gene are MDHEN and SYDVKM. The CDR3 covers 14 residues. Between the trimmed V and J ends, which lost 3 bases and 4 bases, there was a span of 13 bases. In nucleotides, the CDR3 is TGTGCCAGCAGTTTCGTCAGGGGCCGGTACGAGCAGTACTTC. It specifies CASSFVRGRYEQYF.

The rearrangement joins TRBV5-1 to TRBJ1-2, with D possibly being TRBD1 (5 bases). This CDR3 has 15 residues. The V end lost 4 bases, the J end lost 7 bases, and 20 bases lay between the germline ends. Germline loops: CDR1 SGHRS, CDR2 YFSETQ. CDR3 coding DNA: TGCGCCAGCAGCCCGGATAAGGGGTTTCCCGGTGGCTACACCTTC. It is translated as CASSPDKGFPGGYTF.

This chain uses TRBV4-2 with TRBJ2-2; 8 nucleotides agree with TRBD2. With 0 bases clipped from V and 5 bases from J, the junction kept 5 bases outside the gene matches. This CDR3 has 16 amino acids. CDR1 and CDR2 from the germline V gene are LGHNA and YNFKEQ. CDR3 sequence reads: CASSQEVLAVTGELFF. CDR3 nucleotides: TGTGCCAGCAGCCAAGAAGTACTAGCGGTAACCGGGGAGCTGTTTTTT.

In DNA form, the CDR3 reads TGTGCCAGAACCGGACAAGGGGCAGGGGGTGTTGAAAAACTGTTTTTT. As protein: CARTGQGAGGVEKLFF. The rearrangement joins TRBV5-3 to TRBJ1-4; 7 bases match TRBD1. TRBV5-3 qualifies as an ORF whose function is uncertain. This CDR3 has 16 residues. V shed 6 bases and J 7 bases; nucleotides not matched to a gene: 15.

The V call is TRBV5-8, the J call TRBJ1-1; D is possibly TRBD1 (5 bases). The CDR3 loop spans 13 amino acids. The V and J ends lost 2 bases and 7 bases respectively, with 12 bases between them. CDR1 and CDR2 from the germline V gene are SGHTS and YDEGEE. The CDR3 spells CASSFNRQGEAFF. The CDR3 DNA is TGTGCCAGCAGCTTTAATCGGCAGGGTGAAGCTTTCTTT.

This rearrangement joins TRBV4-3 to TRBJ2-7; 12 positions match TRBD1. Unmatched junction bases numbered 2, after V lost 1 base and J lost 4 bases. In germline, CDR1 is LGHNA, CDR2 YSLEER. The CDR3 sequence is 15 residues long. The DNA for the CDR3 is TGCGCCAGCAGCCAAGCGGGACAGGGGGCTTACGAGCAGTACTTC. This translates into CASSQAGQGAYEQYF.

The chain employs TRBV5-1 and TRBJ2-3; 9 nucleotides match TRBD1. The junction had 6 bases not matched to a gene; V was cut back by 0 bases and J by 4 bases. Germline loops: CDR1 SGHRS, CDR2 YFSETQ. The CDR3 is 16 residues long. The CDR3 reads CASSLARDRVADTQYF. Here the CDR3 DNA reads TGCGCCAGCAGCTTGGCCCGGGACAGGGTCGCAGATACGCAGTATTTT.

The table lists this clone with a count of one. The chain joins TRBV5-1 to TRBJ1-4; TRBD1 aligns across 8 bases. The trim removed 4 bases at V and 7 bases at J, leaving 6 bases unmatched. The CDR3 loop spans 14 amino acids. CDR1 is SGHRS, CDR2 YFSETQ, per germline. The CDR3 coding sequence is TGCGCCAGCAGCGCGACAGGGGTGGGTGAAAAACTGTTTTTT. Its protein product is CASSATGVGEKLFF.

V gene TRBV7-9 combines with J gene TRBJ2-1, with 8 bases lining up with TRBD2. Per germline, CDR1 SEHNR and CDR2 FQNEAQ (reference sequence). The CDR3 sequence is 15 residues long. With V trimmed by 4 bases and J by 4 bases, 6 bases remained unmatched. The CDR3 bases are TGTGCCAGCAGCTCACGCGGGGGGAGGTACAATGAGCAGTTCTTC. Translating it yields CASSSRGGRYNEQFF.

The genes are TRBV6-5 and TRBJ1-3; maybe TRBD1 (5 bases). The V and J ends lost 0 bases and 0 bases respectively, with 6 bases between them. The CDR3 runs to 15 residues. Germline CDR1 MNHEY, CDR2 SVGAGI. This CDR3 reads CASSYSGGSGNTIYF. CDR3 nucleotides: TGTGCCAGCAGTTACTCGGGGGGCTCTGGAAACACCATATATTTT.

The chain is built from TRBV7-2 and TRBJ2-5, with D perhaps TRBD1 (7 bases). Trimming removed 8 bases from V and 0 bases from J, with 10 bases in between. In germline, CDR1 is SGHTA, CDR2 FQGNSA. CDR3 length: 13 residues. The CDR3 DNA reads as TGTGCCAGCGCGGGACAGTACCAAGAGACCCAGTACTTC. It translates to CASAGQYQETQYF.

Only a few counts were recorded for this clone. The V gene is TRBV5-4, the J gene TRBJ1-1; 7 bases align to TRBD1. This CDR3 has 15 amino acids. CDR1 is SGHNT and CDR2 is YYREEE in the germline V gene (reference sequence). Trimming at V came to 1 base and at J to 1 base, leaving 4 bases not matched to a gene. CDR3 residues: CASSLFGTANTEAFF. As DNA, the CDR3 is TGTGCCAGCAGCTTGTTCGGGACAGCGAACACTGAAGCTTTCTTT.

This clone has just one count. The chain carries TRBV4-3 and TRBJ2-2; TRBD2 agrees at 8 bases. CDR3 length: 16 residues. The germline CDR1 and CDR2 sequences are LGHNA and YSLEER. V trimming: 4 bases; J trimming: 6 bases; junction bases outside the gene matches: 10. CDR3 sequence (DNA): TGCGCCAGCAGCCTCTTCCTGGCGGGAGGTCCCGGGGAGCTGTTTTTT. Its translation: CASSLFLAGGPGELFF.